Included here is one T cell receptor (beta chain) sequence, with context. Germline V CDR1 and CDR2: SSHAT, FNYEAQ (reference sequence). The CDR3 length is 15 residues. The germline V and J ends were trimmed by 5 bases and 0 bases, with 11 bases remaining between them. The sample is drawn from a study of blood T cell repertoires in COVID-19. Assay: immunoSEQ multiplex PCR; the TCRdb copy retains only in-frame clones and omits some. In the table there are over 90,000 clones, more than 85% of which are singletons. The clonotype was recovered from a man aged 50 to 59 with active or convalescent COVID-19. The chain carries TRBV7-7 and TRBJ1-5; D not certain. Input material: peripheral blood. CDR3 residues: CASSPYENSNQPQHF. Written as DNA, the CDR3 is TGTGCCAGCAGCCCCTACGAGAATAGCAATCAGCCCCAGCATTTT.